The 15 T cell receptor beta chains below come from one sample, sequenced in a study of graft-versus-host responses after intestinal transplantation. Researchers processed graft tissue to release intraepithelial and lamina propria lymphocytes. TCRdb keeps only in-frame clones here, not all; method: immunoSEQ multiplex PCR. The sample comprises about 60,000 clones, around 90% of which are singletons, and roughly 1.7% rests with the top ten. The sequencing used ileum tissue, collected 350 to 400 days after transplant. The receptors originated from a human patient who received an intestinal transplant, so some T cells may come from the graft donor.

V and J are TRBV12-5 and TRBJ1-2; no definite D call. The CDR3 is made up of 13 amino acids. Germline V gene sequence: CDR1 LGHNT, CDR2 FRNRAP. The V end lost 7 bases, the J end lost 11 bases, and 20 bases lay between the germline ends. Here the CDR3 DNA reads TGTGCTAGTGACATCGGGCTTTCCGGAGAATACACCTTC. Residues: CASDIGLSGEYTF.

V gene TRBV6-5 combines with J gene TRBJ2-7; the match to TRBD1 covers 7 bases. Trimming at V came to 4 bases and at J to 1 base, leaving 7 bases not matched to a gene. The germline V gene has CDR1 MNHEY and CDR2 SVGAGI. The CDR3 contains 15 residues. The CDR3 nucleotides read TGTGCCAGCAGTTTCAACCCAGGGGGTTCCTACGAGCAGTACTTC. It yields the protein CASSFNPGGSYEQYF.

This chain joins TRBV4-1 and TRBJ1-3; 10 bases agree with TRBD1. Looked up from germline, CDR1 is MGHRA and CDR2 is YSYEKL. Unmatched junction bases numbered 4, after V lost 4 bases and J lost 7 bases. The CDR3 consists of 14 residues. The CDR3 region is CASSPGQGVNTIYF. As DNA, the CDR3 is TGCGCCAGCAGCCCAGGACAGGGGGTGAACACCATATATTTT.

The rearrangement uses TRBV2 and TRBJ2-3; 13 bases match TRBD2. J was trimmed by 3 bases and V by 7 bases; bases with no gene match: 7. The germline V gene encodes CDR1 SNHLY and CDR2 FYNNEI. This CDR3 is built from 16 residues. The DNA for the CDR3 is TGTGCCAGCACCCGGACTAGCGGGAGTTATACAGATACGCAGTATTTT. Translating gives CASTRTSGSYTDTQYF.

The chain links TRBV30 to TRBJ2-5; possible D gene TRBD2, 6 bases. This CDR3 spans 17 amino acids. Looked up from germline, CDR1 is GTSNPN and CDR2 is SVGIG (reference sequence). V was pared by 0 bases and J by 3 bases, with 20 bases between. The CDR3 protein is CAWSVRVSGAFKETQYF. In DNA form, the CDR3 reads TGTGCCTGGAGTGTCCGAGTTAGCGGAGCCTTCAAAGAGACCCAGTACTTC.

This chain's CDR3 is CASRARGDLSGYTF. For the CDR3, the DNA is TGTGCCAGCAGGGCAAGAGGGGACTTAAGTGGCTACACCTTC. V and J are TRBV4-2 and TRBJ1-2, with D perhaps matching TRBD1 (5 bases). With 6 bases removed from V and 7 bases from J, the gap between germline ends came to 18 bases. Germline values: CDR1 LGHNA, CDR2 YNFKEQ. The CDR3 length is 14 residues.

The rearrangement uses TRBV21-1 and TRBJ2-7; the table's TRBD1 call for D was not verified on the DNA. TRBV21-1 is described as a pseudogene. The CDR3 has 17 residues. CDR3 DNA: TGTGCCAGCAGCAAAGGTTCTAACCAGGGGGCCGCCTACGAGCAGTACTTC. Its translation is CASSKGSNQGAAYEQYF.

The genes are TRBV6-5 and TRBJ1-1; possible D gene TRBD1, 5 bases. The germline V gene has CDR1 MNHEY and CDR2 SVGAGI. This CDR3 comprises 16 residues. Trimming pared 0 bases from V and 2 bases from J, leaving 13 bases between. CDR3 region: CASSYSNARENTEAFF. Here the CDR3 DNA reads TGTGCCAGCAGTTACTCGAATGCCAGGGAAAACACTGAAGCTTTCTTT.

CDR3 DNA sequence: TGTGCCAGCAGTTTTGGTCAAGCGGGGGGTGCCGCCTACGAGCAGTACTTC. Its protein product is CASSFGQAGGAAYEQYF. J is TRBJ2-7 and V is TRBV28, with TRBD2 matching 9 bases. Germline-derived CDR1 and CDR2 are MDHEN and SYDVKM. CDR3 length: 17 residues. J was trimmed by 2 bases and V by 3 bases; bases with no gene match: 11.

This clone was picked up a small number of times. The chain recombines TRBV19 with TRBJ2-1; D possibly uses TRBD1 or TRBD2 (5 bases each). The CDR3 is 13 amino acids. Germline V lookup: CDR1 LNHDA, CDR2 SQIVND (reference sequence). V lost 6 bases and J 10 bases, leaving 16 bases between the germline ends. The CDR3 is CASSVPPGTEQFF. The CDR3 bases are TGTGCCAGTAGCGTACCCCCGGGGACGGAGCAGTTCTTC.

The CDR3 region is CASSLSTKAGPIYGYTF. The CDR3 DNA sequence: TGTGCCAGCAGTTTATCTACAAAGGCGGGCCCTATCTATGGCTACACCTTC. V usage is TRBV28 and J usage is TRBJ1-2; D is uncertain. The CDR3 sequence is 17 residues long. Trimming shortened V by 1 base and J by 4 bases, and 19 bases separated the two germline ends. Germline CDR1 and CDR2: MDHEN and SYDVKM.

This chain connects TRBV5-4 to TRBJ2-7; weak D call: TRBD2 (5 bases). The CDR3 extends over 15 amino acids. Looked up from germline, CDR1 is SGHNT and CDR2 is YYREEE (reference sequence). Deletions cut 2 bases from V and 3 bases from J, with 15 bases between. As DNA, the CDR3 is TGTGCCAGCAGCTTTCGAGCGGTAGGCAGCTACGAGCAGTACTTC. Translation gives CASSFRAVGSYEQYF.

The chain combines TRBV25-1 with TRBJ1-2; D perhaps matches TRBD1 (6 bases). The CDR3 contains 13 residues. Germline-derived CDR1 and CDR2 are MGHDK and SYGVNS. V was pared by 6 bases and J by 2 bases, with 10 bases between. CDR3 bases: TGTGCCAGCAGCGCGGGACAAAACTATGGCTACACCTTC. Translating gives CASSAGQNYGYTF.

The J gene is TRBJ1-1, the V gene TRBV28; a weak D match, TRBD1 (5 bases). Germline CDR1 MDHEN, CDR2 SYDVKM. The CDR3 has 14 residues. V shed 8 bases and J shed 4 bases, with 17 bases lying between them. CDR3 DNA: TGTGCCAGCCCCCTGAGGGGATTAGGCACTGAAGCTTTCTTT. As protein: CASPLRGLGTEAFF.

In the case of this clone: At one of its ends the junction is not consistent with the germline gene, which may arise from a read error. The chain uses TRBV7-7 and TRBJ2-7; 7 positions match TRBD1. The CDR3 sequence is 13 residues long. Germline CDR1 SSHAT, CDR2 FNYEAQ (reference sequence). The CDR3 bases are TGTGCTAGCAGCTTTCAGGGGGCCTACGAGCAGTACTTC. This sequence encodes CASSFQGAYEQYF.